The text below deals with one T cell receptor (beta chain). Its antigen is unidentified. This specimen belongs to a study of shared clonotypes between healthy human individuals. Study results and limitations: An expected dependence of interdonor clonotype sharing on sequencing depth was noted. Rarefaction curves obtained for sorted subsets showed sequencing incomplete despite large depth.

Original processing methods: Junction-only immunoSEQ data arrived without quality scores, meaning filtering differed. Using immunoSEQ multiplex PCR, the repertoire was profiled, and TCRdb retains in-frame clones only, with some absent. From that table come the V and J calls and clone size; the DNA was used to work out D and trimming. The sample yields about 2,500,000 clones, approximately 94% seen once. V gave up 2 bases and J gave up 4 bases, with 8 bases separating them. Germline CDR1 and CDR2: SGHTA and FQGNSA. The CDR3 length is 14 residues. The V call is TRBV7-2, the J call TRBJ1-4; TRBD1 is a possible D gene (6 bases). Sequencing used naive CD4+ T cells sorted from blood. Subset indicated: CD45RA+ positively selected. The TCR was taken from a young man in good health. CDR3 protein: CASSLTGFNEKLFF. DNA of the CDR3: TGTGCCAGCAGCTTAACAGGGTTTAATGAAAAACTGTTTTTT.